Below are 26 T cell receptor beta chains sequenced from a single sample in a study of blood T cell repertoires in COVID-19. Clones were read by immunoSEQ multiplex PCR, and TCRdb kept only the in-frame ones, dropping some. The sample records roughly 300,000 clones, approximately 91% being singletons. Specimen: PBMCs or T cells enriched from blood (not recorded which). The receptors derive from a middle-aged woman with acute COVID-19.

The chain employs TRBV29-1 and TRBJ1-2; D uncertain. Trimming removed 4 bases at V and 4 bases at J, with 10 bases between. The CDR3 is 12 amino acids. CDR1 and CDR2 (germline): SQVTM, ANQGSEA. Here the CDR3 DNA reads TGCAGCGTTGGGTTTCCTAGCTATGGCTACACCTTC. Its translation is CSVGFPSYGYTF. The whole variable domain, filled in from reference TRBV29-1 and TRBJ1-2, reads SAVISQKPSRDICQRGTSLTIQCQVDSQVTMMFWYRQQPGQSLTLIATANQGSEATYESGFVIDKFPISRPNLTFSTLTVSNMSPEDSSIYLCSVGFPSYGYTFGSGTRLTVV.

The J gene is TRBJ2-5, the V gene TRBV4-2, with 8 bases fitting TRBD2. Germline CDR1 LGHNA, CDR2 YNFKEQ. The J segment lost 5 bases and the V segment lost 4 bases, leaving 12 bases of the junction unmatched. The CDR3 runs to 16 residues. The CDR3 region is CASSRDWTSSGETQYF. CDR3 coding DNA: TGTGCCAGCAGCCGGGATTGGACTAGCTCGGGGGAGACCCAGTACTTC.

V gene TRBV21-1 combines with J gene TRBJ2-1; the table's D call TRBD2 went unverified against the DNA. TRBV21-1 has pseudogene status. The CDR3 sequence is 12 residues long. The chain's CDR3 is CASSSPPNEQFF. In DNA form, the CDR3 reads TGTGCCAGCAGTTCTCCCCCTAATGAGCAGTTCTTC.

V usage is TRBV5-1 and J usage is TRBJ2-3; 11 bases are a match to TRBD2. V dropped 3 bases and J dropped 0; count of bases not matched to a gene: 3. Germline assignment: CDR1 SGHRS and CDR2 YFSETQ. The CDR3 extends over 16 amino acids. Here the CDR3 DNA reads TGCGCCAGCAGCTCGACTAGCGGGACTAGCACAGATACGCAGTATTTT. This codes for CASSSTSGTSTDTQYF.

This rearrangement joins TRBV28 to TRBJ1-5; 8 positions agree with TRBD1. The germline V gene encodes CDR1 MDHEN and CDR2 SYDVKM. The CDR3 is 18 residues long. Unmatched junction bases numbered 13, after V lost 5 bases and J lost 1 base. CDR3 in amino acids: CASSPLVPGGMSNQPQHF. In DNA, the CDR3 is TGTGCCAGCAGTCCTCTCGTCCCAGGGGGCATGAGCAATCAGCCCCAGCATTTT. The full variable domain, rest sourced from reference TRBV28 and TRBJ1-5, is DVKVTQSSRYLVKRTGEKVFLECVQDMDHENMFWYRQDPGLGLRLIYFSYDVKMKEKGDIPEGYSVSREKKERFSLILESASTNQTSMYLCASSPLVPGGMSNQPQHFGDGTRLSIL.

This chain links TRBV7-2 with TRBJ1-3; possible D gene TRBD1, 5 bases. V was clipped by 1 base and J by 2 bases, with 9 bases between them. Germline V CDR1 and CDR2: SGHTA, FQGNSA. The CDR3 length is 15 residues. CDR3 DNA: TGTGCCAGCAGCTTAGGGCAGGGTGCTGGAAACACCATATATTTT. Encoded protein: CASSLGQGAGNTIYF.

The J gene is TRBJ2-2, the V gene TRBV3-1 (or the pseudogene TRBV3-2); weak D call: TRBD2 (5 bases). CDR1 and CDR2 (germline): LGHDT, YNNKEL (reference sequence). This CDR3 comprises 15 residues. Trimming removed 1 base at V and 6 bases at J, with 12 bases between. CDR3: CASSQVGVNPGELFF. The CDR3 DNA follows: TGTGCCAGCAGCCAAGTCGGGGTGAATCCCGGGGAGCTGTTTTTT.

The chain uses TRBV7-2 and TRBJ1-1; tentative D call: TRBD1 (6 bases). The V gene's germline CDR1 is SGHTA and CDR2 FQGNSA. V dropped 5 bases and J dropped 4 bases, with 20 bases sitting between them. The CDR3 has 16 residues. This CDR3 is CASSPGGGPLGTEAFF. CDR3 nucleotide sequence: TGTGCCAGCAGCCCCGGGGGGGGGCCTTTAGGCACTGAAGCTTTCTTT.

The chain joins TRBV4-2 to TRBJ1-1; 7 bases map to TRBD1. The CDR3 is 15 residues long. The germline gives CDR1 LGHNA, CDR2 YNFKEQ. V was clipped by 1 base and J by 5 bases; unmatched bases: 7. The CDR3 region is CASSQVGGAGTEAFF. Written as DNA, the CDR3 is TGTGCCAGCAGCCAAGTAGGGGGCGCGGGGACTGAAGCTTTCTTT.

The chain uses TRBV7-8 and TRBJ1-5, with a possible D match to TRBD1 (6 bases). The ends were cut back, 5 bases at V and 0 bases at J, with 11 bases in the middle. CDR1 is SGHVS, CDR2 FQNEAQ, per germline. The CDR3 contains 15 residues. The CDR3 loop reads CASSPDSLSNQPQHF. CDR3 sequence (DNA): TGTGCCAGCAGCCCGGACAGCCTTAGCAATCAGCCCCAGCATTTT.

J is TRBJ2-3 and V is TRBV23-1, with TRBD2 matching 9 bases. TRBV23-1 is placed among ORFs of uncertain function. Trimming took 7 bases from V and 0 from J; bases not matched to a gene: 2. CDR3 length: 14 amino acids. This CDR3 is CASTTSGSTDTQYF. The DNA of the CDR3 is TGCGCCAGCACAACTAGCGGGAGCACAGATACGCAGTATTTT.

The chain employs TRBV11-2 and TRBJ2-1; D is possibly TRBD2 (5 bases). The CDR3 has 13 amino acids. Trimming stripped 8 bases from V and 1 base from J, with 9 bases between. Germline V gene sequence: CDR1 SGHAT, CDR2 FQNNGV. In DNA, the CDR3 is TGTGCCAGCGGAGGATCTTCCTACAATGAGCAGTTCTTC. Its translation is CASGGSSYNEQFF.

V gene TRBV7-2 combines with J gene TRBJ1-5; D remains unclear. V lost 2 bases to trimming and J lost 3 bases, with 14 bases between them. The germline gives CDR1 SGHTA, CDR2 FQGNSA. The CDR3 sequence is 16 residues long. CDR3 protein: CASSLRGPPPNQPQHF. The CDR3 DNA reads TGTGCCAGCAGCTTACGCGGCCCTCCCCCCAATCAGCCCCAGCATTTT.

CDR3 residues: CASRQGGGANVLTF. The CDR3 DNA reads TGTGCCAGCAGGCAGGGTGGTGGGGCCAACGTCCTGACTTTC. V usage is TRBV2 and J usage is TRBJ2-6, with D maybe TRBD1 (5 bases). The CDR3 is made up of 14 amino acids. CDR1 and CDR2 (germline): SNHLY, FYNNEI. With 6 bases removed from V and 3 bases from J, the gap between germline ends came to 9 bases.

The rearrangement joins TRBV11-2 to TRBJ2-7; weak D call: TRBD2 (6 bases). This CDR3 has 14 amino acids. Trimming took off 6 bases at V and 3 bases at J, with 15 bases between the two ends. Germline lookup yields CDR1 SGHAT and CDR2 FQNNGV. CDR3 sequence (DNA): TGTGCCAGCAGAACACCGGGACTCCACTACGAGCAGTACTTC. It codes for CASRTPGLHYEQYF.

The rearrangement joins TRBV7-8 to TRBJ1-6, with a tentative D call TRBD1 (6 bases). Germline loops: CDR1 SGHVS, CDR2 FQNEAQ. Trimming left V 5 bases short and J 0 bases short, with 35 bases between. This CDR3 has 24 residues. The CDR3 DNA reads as TGTGCCAGCAGCCCACCTATGTGGGGGGGGCAAAATTTTTATTATAGCTCCTATAATTCACCCCTCCACTTT. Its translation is CASSPPMWGGQNFYYSSYNSPLHF.

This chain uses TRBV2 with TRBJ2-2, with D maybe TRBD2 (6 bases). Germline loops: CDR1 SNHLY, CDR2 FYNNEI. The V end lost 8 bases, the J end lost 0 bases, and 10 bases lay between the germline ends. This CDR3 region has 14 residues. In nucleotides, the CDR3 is TGTGCCAGCGCGGGACGCACGAACACCGGGGAGCTGTTTTTT. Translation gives CASAGRTNTGELFF.

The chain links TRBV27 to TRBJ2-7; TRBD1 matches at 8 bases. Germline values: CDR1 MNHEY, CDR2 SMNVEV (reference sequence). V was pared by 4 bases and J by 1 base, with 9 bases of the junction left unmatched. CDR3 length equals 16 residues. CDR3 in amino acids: CASSSTRQGHSYEQYF. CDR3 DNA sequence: TGTGCCAGCAGTTCCACTAGACAGGGGCATTCCTACGAGCAGTACTTC.

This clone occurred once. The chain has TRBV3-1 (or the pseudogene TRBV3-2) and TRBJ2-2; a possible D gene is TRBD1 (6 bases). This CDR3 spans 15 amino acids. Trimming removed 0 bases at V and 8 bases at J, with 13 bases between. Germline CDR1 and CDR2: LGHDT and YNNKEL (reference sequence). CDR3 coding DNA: TGTGCCAGCAGCCAAGATCAGTTGGGGGCGGGGGAGCTGTTTTTT. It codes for CASSQDQLGAGELFF.

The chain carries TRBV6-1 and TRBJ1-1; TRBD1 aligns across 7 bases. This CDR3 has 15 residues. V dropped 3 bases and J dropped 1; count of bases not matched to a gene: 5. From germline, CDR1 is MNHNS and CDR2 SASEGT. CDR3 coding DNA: TGTGCCAGCAGTGACCGACAGGGATGGAACACTGAAGCTTTCTTT. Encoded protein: CASSDRQGWNTEAFF.

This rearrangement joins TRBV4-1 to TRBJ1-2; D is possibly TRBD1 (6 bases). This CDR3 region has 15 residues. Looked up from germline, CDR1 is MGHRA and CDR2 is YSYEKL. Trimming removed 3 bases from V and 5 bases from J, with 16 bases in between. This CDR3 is CASSQDLQGLYGYTF. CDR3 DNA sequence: TGCGCCAGCAGCCAGGATTTACAGGGACTATATGGCTACACCTTC.

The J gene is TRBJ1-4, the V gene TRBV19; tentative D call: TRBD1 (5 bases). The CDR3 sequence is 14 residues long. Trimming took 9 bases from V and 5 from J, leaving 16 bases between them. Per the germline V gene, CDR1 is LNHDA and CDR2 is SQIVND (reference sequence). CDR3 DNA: TGTGCCAGCAGTTCTCGACAGCAGAATGAAAAACTGTTTTTT. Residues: CASSSRQQNEKLFF. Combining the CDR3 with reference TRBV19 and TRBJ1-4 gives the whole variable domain DGGITQSPKYLFRKEGQNVTLSCEQNLNHDAMYWYRQDPGQGLRLIYYSQIVNDFQKGDIAEGYSVSREKKESFPLTVTSAQKNPTAFYLCASSSRQQNEKLFFGSGTQLSVL.

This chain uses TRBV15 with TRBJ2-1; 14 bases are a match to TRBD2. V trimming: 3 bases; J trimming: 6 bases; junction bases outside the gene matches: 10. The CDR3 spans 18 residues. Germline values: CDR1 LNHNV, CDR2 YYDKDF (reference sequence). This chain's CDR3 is CATSRTSGRVIRSNEQFF. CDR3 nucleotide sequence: TGTGCCACCAGCAGGACTAGCGGGAGGGTTATTAGAAGCAATGAGCAGTTCTTC. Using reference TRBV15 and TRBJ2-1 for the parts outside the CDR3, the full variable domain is DAMVIQNPRYQVTQFGKPVTLSCSQTLNHNVMYWYQQKSSQAPKLLFHYYDKDFNNEADTPDNFQSRRPNTSFCFLDIRSPGLGDTAMYLCATSRTSGRVIRSNEQFFGPGTRLTVL.

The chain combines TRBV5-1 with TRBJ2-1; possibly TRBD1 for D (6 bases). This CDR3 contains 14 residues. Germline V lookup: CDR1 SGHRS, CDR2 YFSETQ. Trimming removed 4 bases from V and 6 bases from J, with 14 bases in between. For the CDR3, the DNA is TGCGCCAGCAGCCGGGACAATATTCCCAATGAGCAGTTCTTC. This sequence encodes CASSRDNIPNEQFF.

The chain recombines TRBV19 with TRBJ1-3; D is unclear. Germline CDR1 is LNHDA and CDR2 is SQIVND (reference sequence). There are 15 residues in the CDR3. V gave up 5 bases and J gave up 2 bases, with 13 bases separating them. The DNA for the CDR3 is TGTGCCAGTAGTTTATACCAGGTGCCTGGAAACACCATATATTTT. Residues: CASSLYQVPGNTIYF.

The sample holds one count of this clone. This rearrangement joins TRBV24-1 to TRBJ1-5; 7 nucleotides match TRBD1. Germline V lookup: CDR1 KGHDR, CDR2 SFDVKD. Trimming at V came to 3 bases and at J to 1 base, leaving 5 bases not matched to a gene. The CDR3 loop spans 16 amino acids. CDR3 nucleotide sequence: TGTGCCACCAGTGATAGGGACAGAGGGAGCAATCAGCCCCAGCATTTT. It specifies CATSDRDRGSNQPQHF.